This entry lists 28 T cell receptor beta chains sequenced from one sample in a study of cytomegalovirus exposure and HLA in healthy donors. It was with 60 Vbeta and 13 Jbeta primers that the PCR ran. TCRdb's table, derived via immunoSEQ multiplex PCR, lists solely in-frame clones and lacks some. This table lists 200,000 or so clones. Sequencing used PBMCs. The receptor source for this set is a boy aged 5-17 years in good health and CMV-seronegative.

CDR3 coding DNA: TGTGCCAGTAGTATTCTGTCGCGCCCGGGGACAGGTGCCAACTATGGCTACACCTTC. It yields the protein CASSILSRPGTGANYGYTF. The rearrangement links TRBV19 to TRBJ1-2; 8 bases are a match to TRBD1. CDR3 length equals 19 residues. Germline V CDR1 and CDR2: LNHDA, SQIVND (reference sequence). Trimming at V came to 3 bases and at J to 2 bases, leaving 17 bases not matched to a gene.

J is TRBJ1-1 and V is TRBV5-1; D is uncertain. The germline CDR1 and CDR2 sequences are SGHRS and YFSETQ. Between the trimmed V and J ends, which lost 0 bases and 8 bases, there was a span of 17 bases. The CDR3 contains 15 residues. DNA of the CDR3: TGCGCCAGCAGCTTGGACCGACTAGGGCCTACGGAAGCTTTCTTT. Protein product: CASSLDRLGPTEAFF.

This chain uses TRBV30 with TRBJ1-5, with D hard to call. This CDR3 has 13 residues. Germline loops: CDR1 GTSNPN, CDR2 SVGIG (reference sequence). V was shortened by 0 bases and J by 3 bases, with 6 bases between the two germline ends. The CDR3 region has the DNA TGTGCCTGGAGTGTATCCTACAATCAGCCCCAGCATTTT. Encoded protein: CAWSVSYNQPQHF. Variable domain in full (rest from reference TRBV30 and TRBJ1-5): SQTIHQWPATLVQPVGSPLSLECTVEGTSNPNLYWYRQAAGRGLQLLFYSVGIGQISSEVPQNLSASRPQDRQFILSSKKLLLSDSGFYLCAWSVSYNQPQHFGDGTRLSIL.

V gene TRBV5-5 combines with J gene TRBJ2-2; 10 bases match TRBD1. Germline-derived CDR1 and CDR2 are SGHKS and YYEKEE (reference sequence). The CDR3 is made up of 15 amino acids. Trimming cost V 2 bases and J 4 bases; bases outside gene matches: 2. Here the CDR3 DNA reads TGTGCCAGCAGCTTCGGGACAGGGGTCACCGGGGAGCTGTTTTTT. Translation gives CASSFGTGVTGELFF.

The CDR3 reads CASSLIRAGTNEQYF. Written as DNA, the CDR3 is TGTGCCAGCAGTTTAATTAGGGCGGGGACCAACGAGCAGTACTTC. The chain joins TRBV28 to TRBJ2-7; tentatively, D is TRBD2 (6 bases). Trimming took off 2 bases at V and 5 bases at J, with 16 bases between the two ends. The CDR3 totals 15 residues. The germline V gene has CDR1 MDHEN and CDR2 SYDVKM.

The chain is built from TRBV6-6 and TRBJ2-7; 7 bases line up with TRBD2. Trimming removed 6 bases from V and 7 bases from J; junction bases left unmatched: 6. This CDR3 comprises 12 residues. The germline V gene encodes CDR1 MNHNY and CDR2 SVGAGI (reference sequence). The CDR3 here is CASSSLGGEQYF. In nucleotides, the CDR3 is TGTGCCAGCAGCTCCCTCGGGGGGGAGCAGTACTTC.

About this clone: This sample also contains other DNA sequences that code for the same CDR3. The CDR3 sequence is CASREDRVAGNTIYF. For the CDR3, the DNA is TGTGCCAGCCGAGAAGACAGGGTGGCCGGAAACACCATATATTTT. The chain has TRBV6-6 and TRBJ1-3; 7 bases align to TRBD1. Germline V lookup: CDR1 MNHNY, CDR2 SVGAGI (reference sequence). This CDR3 is built from 15 residues. V lost 8 bases and J lost 4; bases outside the gene matches: 11.

Of note for this clone: At one end, the junction sequence differs from germline, possibly due to a read error. The chain links TRBV28 to TRBJ1-2, with 8 bases identical to TRBD1. The CDR3 is 12 amino acids. CDR1 is MDHEN, CDR2 SYDVKM, per germline. The DNA for the CDR3 is TGTGCCAGCAGCCCCCCCATGGACAGGGCAAGATTC. This gives the protein CASSPPMDRARF.

The chain carries TRBV7-2 and TRBJ2-1, with 10 positions matching TRBD2. Germline V lookup: CDR1 SGHTA, CDR2 FQGNSA. With 5 bases clipped from V and 4 bases from J, the junction kept 5 bases outside the gene matches. The CDR3 runs to 15 residues. The CDR3 protein is CASSPLAGNYNEQFF. The CDR3 bases are TGTGCCAGCAGCCCACTAGCGGGGAATTACAATGAGCAGTTCTTC.

The rearrangement joins TRBV19 to TRBJ1-2; 8 bases align to TRBD1. This CDR3 spans 13 amino acids. The V gene end was trimmed by 8 bases and the J gene end by 3 bases; junction bases not matched to a gene: 5. The germline CDR1 and CDR2 sequences are LNHDA and SQIVND (reference sequence). The DNA for the CDR3 is TGTGCCAGTGGCCCGGGACAGGACTATGGCTACACCTTC. Translated: CASGPGQDYGYTF.

This chain connects TRBV28 to TRBJ1-6, with D uncertain. V was pared by 1 base and J by 5 bases, with 9 bases between. The CDR3 contains 15 residues. The germline gives CDR1 MDHEN, CDR2 SYDVKM. The CDR3 spells CASSLYSRDNSPLHF. The CDR3 nucleotides read TGTGCCAGCAGTTTATATAGCCGTGATAATTCACCCCTCCACTTT.

The chain carries TRBV29-1 and TRBJ1-2; D not resolved. Germline assignment: CDR1 SQVTM and CDR2 ANQGSEA. The CDR3 has 11 amino acids. In DNA, the CDR3 is TGCAGTGACGGGTACACGGAGGGCTACACCTTC. This codes for CSDGYTEGYTF.

This rearrangement joins TRBV9 to TRBJ1-3, with D maybe TRBD1 (5 bases). Germline values: CDR1 SGDLS, CDR2 YYNGEE. The ends were cut back, 0 bases at V and 0 bases at J, with 10 bases in the middle. The CDR3 sequence is 16 residues long. The CDR3, as DNA: TGTGCCAGCAGCGTAGAGACAGAAAGCTCTGGAAACACCATATATTTT. Amino acid sequence: CASSVETESSGNTIYF.

The chain has TRBV19 and TRBJ2-7, with D perhaps matching TRBD1 (6 bases). The V gene's germline CDR1 is LNHDA and CDR2 SQIVND (reference sequence). V lost 5 bases, J lost 6 bases, and 17 bases lay in between. The CDR3 loop spans 14 amino acids. CDR3 region: CASSRQESSSEQYF. CDR3 in DNA: TGTGCCAGTAGTCGACAGGAATCCTCCAGCGAGCAGTACTTC. The full variable domain, rest sourced from reference TRBV19 and TRBJ2-7, is DGGITQSPKYLFRKEGQNVTLSCEQNLNHDAMYWYRQDPGQGLRLIYYSQIVNDFQKGDIAEGYSVSREKKESFPLTVTSAQKNPTAFYLCASSRQESSSEQYFGPGTRLTVT.

The chain links TRBV11-2 to TRBJ2-1; weak D call: TRBD2 (6 bases). This CDR3 is built from 16 residues. V lost 2 bases and J lost 2, with 13 bases in between. In germline, CDR1 is SGHAT, CDR2 FQNNGV. The CDR3 here is CASSLTQGGTYNEQFF. CDR3 sequence (DNA): TGTGCCAGCAGCTTAACCCAGGGCGGGACCTACAATGAGCAGTTCTTC.

The rearrangement links TRBV5-1 to TRBJ2-1; 12 bases agree with TRBD2. The V gene end was trimmed by 0 bases and the J gene end by 8 bases; junction bases not matched to a gene: 12. Germline CDR1 SGHRS, CDR2 YFSETQ. CDR3 length: 18 residues. The CDR3 coding sequence is TGCGCCAGCAGCTTGGTGGCTAGCGGGGGGGCAGGGCTCCATGAGCAGTTCTTC. Its protein is CASSLVASGGAGLHEQFF. Based on the CDR3 plus reference TRBV5-1 and TRBJ2-1, the full variable domain is KAGVTQTPRYLIKTRGQQVTLSCSPISGHRSVSWYQQTPGQGLQFLFEYFSETQRNKGNFPGRFSGRQFSNSRSEMNVSTLELGDSALYLCASSLVASGGAGLHEQFFGPGTRLTVL.

V is TRBV19 and J is TRBJ2-5, with 7 nucleotides matching TRBD1. Germline-derived CDR1 and CDR2 are LNHDA and SQIVND (reference sequence). The CDR3 runs to 14 residues. V was pared by 5 bases and J by 4 bases, with 7 bases of the junction left unmatched. This CDR3 reads CASSQMAGGETQYF. CDR3 nucleotides: TGTGCCAGTAGTCAGATGGCAGGGGGAGAGACCCAGTACTTC.

This chain connects TRBV21-1 to TRBJ2-5; TRBD2, the D gene given by the table, was not confirmed from the DNA. TRBV21-1 is annotated as a pseudogene. The CDR3 is 16 residues long. The DNA for the CDR3 is TGTGCCAGCAGCTCCCGGGACCCAATGCGGGGCGAGACCCAGTACTTC. Its translation is CASSSRDPMRGETQYF.

V is TRBV30 and J is TRBJ2-6; no definite D call. Trimming cost V 1 base and J 0 bases, with 10 bases left between them. From germline, CDR1 is GTSNPN and CDR2 SVGIG (reference sequence). The CDR3 has 16 amino acids. CDR3 amino acids: CAWSDLAYSGANVLTF. CDR3 nucleotides: TGTGCCTGGAGTGATTTGGCTTACTCTGGGGCCAACGTCCTGACTTTC.

This chain joins TRBV7-6 and TRBJ2-7; maybe TRBD1 (5 bases). In germline, CDR1 is SGHVS, CDR2 FNYEAQ. V dropped 1 base and J dropped 6 bases, with 10 bases sitting between them. The CDR3 extends over 13 amino acids. The CDR3 loop is CASSLVPGSEQYF. The DNA of the CDR3 is TGTGCCAGCAGCTTAGTGCCAGGGTCCGAGCAGTACTTC.

The gene calls are TRBV11-3 and TRBJ2-1; D is undetermined. The CDR3 consists of 13 residues. Germline CDR1 reads SGHNT; CDR2 reads YENEEA. V was clipped by 0 bases and J by 3 bases, with 3 bases between them. CDR3 region: CASSLEYYNEQFF. CDR3 DNA: TGTGCCAGCAGCTTAGAGTACTACAATGAGCAGTTCTTC. The variable domain in full, completed from reference TRBV11-3 and TRBJ2-1, reads EAGVVQSPRYKIIEKKQPVAFWCNPISGHNTLYWYLQNLGQGPELLIRYENEEAVDDSQLPKDRFSAERLKGVDSTLKIQPAELGDSAVYLCASSLEYYNEQFFGPGTRLTVL.

The chain carries TRBV6-5 and TRBJ1-1; D not certain. CDR1 and CDR2 from the germline V gene are MNHEY and SVGAGI. Trimming left V 2 bases short and J 3 bases short, with 16 bases between. The CDR3 loop spans 16 amino acids. The CDR3 protein is CASSYQPGPRDTEAFF. Here the CDR3 DNA reads TGTGCCAGCAGTTACCAACCGGGCCCGCGGGACACTGAAGCTTTCTTT.

The J gene is TRBJ2-5, the V gene TRBV27, with D perhaps matching TRBD1 (5 bases). Deletions cut 3 bases from V and 6 bases from J, with 8 bases between. The germline V gene has CDR1 MNHEY and CDR2 SMNVEV (reference sequence). The CDR3 has 12 amino acids. The CDR3 coding sequence is TGTGCCAGCAGTTTCGACAGACAGACCCAGTACTTC. Translating gives CASSFDRQTQYF.

The chain joins TRBV6-5 to TRBJ2-5; D is undetermined. The J call may be faulty, since TRBJ2-7 better matches the DNA end. Germline lookup yields CDR1 MNHEY and CDR2 SVGAGI. CDR3 length: 13 amino acids. This CDR3 is CASSLGPYYEQYF. CDR3 bases: TGTGCCAGCTCATTAGGCCCCTACTACGAGCAGTACTTC.

The chain has TRBV4-1 and TRBJ1-1; perhaps TRBD1 as D (5 bases). V lost 1 base to trimming and J lost 1 base, with 7 bases between them. Germline assignment: CDR1 MGHRA and CDR2 YSYEKL. This CDR3 spans 14 amino acids. The CDR3 loop reads CASSQVQENTEAFF. The CDR3 bases are TGCGCCAGCAGCCAAGTACAGGAGAACACTGAAGCTTTCTTT.

The V and J genes are TRBV4-3 and TRBJ2-3; TRBD2 matches at 8 bases. CDR3 length equals 17 residues. Germline V gene sequence: CDR1 LGHNA, CDR2 YSLEER. The V segment lost 0 bases and the J segment 5 bases; nucleotides outside the gene matches: 10. The DNA of the CDR3 is TGCGCCAGCAGCCAAGAACCCACCGGGGGGGGCCGAGATACGCAGTATTTT. It translates to CASSQEPTGGGRDTQYF.

This chain uses TRBV27 with TRBJ1-5; 12 bases line up with TRBD1. Germline CDR1 and CDR2: MNHEY and SMNVEV (reference sequence). This CDR3 is 17 amino acids long. The J segment lost 6 bases and the V segment lost 3 bases, leaving 9 bases of the junction unmatched. CDR3 in amino acids: CASSLHSGQGASQPQHF. The DNA for the CDR3 is TGTGCCAGCAGTTTGCATTCGGGACAGGGGGCGTCTCAGCCCCAGCATTTT.

The chain recombines TRBV4-1 with TRBJ2-7, with 9 nucleotides matching TRBD2. The CDR3 has 15 amino acids. Per germline, CDR1 MGHRA and CDR2 YSYEKL. V lost 3 bases and J lost 2; bases outside the gene matches: 5. CDR3 DNA: TGCGCCAGCAGCCAGTCTAGCGGGGAAACCTACGAGCAGTACTTC. This encodes CASSQSSGETYEQYF.